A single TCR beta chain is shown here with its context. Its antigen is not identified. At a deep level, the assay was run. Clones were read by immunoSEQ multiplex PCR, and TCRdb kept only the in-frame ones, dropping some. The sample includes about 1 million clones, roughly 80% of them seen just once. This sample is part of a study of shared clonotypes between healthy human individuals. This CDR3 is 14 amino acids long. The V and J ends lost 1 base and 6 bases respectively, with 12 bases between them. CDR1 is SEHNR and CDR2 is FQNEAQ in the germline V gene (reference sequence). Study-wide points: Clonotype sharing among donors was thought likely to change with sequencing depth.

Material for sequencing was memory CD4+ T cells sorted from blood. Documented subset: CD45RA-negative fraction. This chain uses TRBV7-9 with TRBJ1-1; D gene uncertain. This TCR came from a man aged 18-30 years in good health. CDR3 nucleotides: TGTGCCAGCAGCTTAGGTTTCGGGGTGGCTGAAGCTTTCTTT. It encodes CASSLGFGVAEAFF.